This TCR beta chain was retrieved from a study of blood T cells in healthy people across ages. General observations from the study: Since the PBMCs were unsorted, naive and antigen-experienced cells could not be conclusively compared.

For the second PCR, which ran for 7 to 11 cycles, a sample-barcoded 5' primer and a J-beta primer mix were used. Sequencing of every sample gave 2.5 million or more CDR3-containing paired-end reads. Each CDR3 protein gets one entry after TCRdb re-called the 5' RACE reads with MiXCR. Of 920,000 or so distinct CDR3 sequences listed, 45% were seen once; the top ten hold 15% to 20%. CDR3 length equals 18 residues. Germline loops: CDR1 MNHEY, CDR2 SMNVEV (reference sequence). The V gene end was trimmed by 5 bases and the J gene end by 0 bases; junction bases not matched to a gene: 13. This clonotype was detected a few times. Its antigen is not identified.

The V gene is TRBV27, the J gene TRBJ2-3, with 8 nucleotides matching TRBD1. This receptor was taken from a woman aged 60-75 years in good health. Material for sequencing was blood. Written as DNA, the CDR3 is TGTGCCAGCAGTCAGACAGGGGTCCTTTTTTCTAGCACAGATACGCAGTATTTT. This codes for CASSQTGVLFSSTDTQYF.